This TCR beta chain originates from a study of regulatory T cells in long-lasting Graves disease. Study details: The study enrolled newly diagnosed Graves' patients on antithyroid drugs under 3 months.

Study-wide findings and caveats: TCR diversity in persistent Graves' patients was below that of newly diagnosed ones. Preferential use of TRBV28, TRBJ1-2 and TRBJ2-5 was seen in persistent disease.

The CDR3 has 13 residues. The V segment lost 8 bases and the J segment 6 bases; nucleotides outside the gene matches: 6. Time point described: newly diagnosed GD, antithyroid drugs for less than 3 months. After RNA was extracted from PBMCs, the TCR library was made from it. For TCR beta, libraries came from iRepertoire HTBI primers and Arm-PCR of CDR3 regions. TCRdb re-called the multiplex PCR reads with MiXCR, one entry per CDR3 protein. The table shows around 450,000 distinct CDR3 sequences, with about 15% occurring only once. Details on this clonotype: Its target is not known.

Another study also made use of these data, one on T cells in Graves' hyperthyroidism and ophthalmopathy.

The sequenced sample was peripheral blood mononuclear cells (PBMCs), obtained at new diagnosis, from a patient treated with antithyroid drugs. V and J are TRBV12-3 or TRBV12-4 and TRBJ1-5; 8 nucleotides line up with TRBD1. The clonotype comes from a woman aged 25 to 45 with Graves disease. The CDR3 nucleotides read TGTGCCAGCTCGGACAGGGTCCGTCAGCCCCAGCATTTT. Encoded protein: CASSDRVRQPQHF.